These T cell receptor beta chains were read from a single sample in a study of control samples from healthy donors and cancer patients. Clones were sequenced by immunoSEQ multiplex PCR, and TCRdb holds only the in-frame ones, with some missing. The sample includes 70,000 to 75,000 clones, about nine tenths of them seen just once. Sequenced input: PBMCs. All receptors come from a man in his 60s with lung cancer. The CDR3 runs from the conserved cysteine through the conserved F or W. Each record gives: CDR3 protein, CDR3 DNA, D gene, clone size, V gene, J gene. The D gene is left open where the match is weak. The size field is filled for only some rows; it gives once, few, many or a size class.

CDR3aa: CASSFAETQYF
CDR3nt: TGTGCCAGCAGCTTCGCGGAGACCCAGTACTTC
d_gene: .
abundance: .
v_gene: TRBV7-9
j_gene: TRBJ2-5

CDR3aa: CASSLAGGQPQHF
CDR3nt: TGTGCCAGCAGCTTAGCGGGGGGGCAGCCCCAGCATTTT
d_gene: .
abundance: .
v_gene: TRBV7-2
j_gene: TRBJ1-5

CDR3aa: CASSQVFTSQGETQYF
CDR3nt: TGCGCCAGCAGCCAAGTTTTTACTAGCCAGGGAGAGACCCAGTACTTC
d_gene: .
abundance: few
v_gene: TRBV3-1/TRBV3-2
j_gene: TRBJ2-5

CDR3aa: CASSLSPNSPLHF
CDR3nt: TGTGCCAGCAGCTTAAGTCCCAATTCACCCCTCCACTTT
d_gene: .
abundance: .
v_gene: TRBV7-9
j_gene: TRBJ1-6

CDR3aa: CASSLWGGSTEAFF
CDR3nt: TGTGCCAGCAGTTTATGGGGGGGGAGCACTGAAGCTTTCTTT
d_gene: .
abundance: .
v_gene: TRBV6-5
j_gene: TRBJ1-1

CDR3aa: CVTQGAGTEAFF
CDR3nt: TGTGTAACCCAGGGGGCTGGCACTGAAGCTTTCTTT
d_gene: TRBD1
abundance: .
v_gene: TRBV7-9
j_gene: TRBJ1-1

CDR3aa: CSAVLGEGIQYF
CDR3nt: TGCAGCGCCGTTTTGGGCGAGGGCATTCAGTACTTC
d_gene: .
abundance: once
v_gene: TRBV29-1
j_gene: TRBJ2-4

CDR3aa: CASRRTGEGSPLHF
CDR3nt: TGTGCCAGTAGACGGACAGGGGAAGGGTCACCCCTCCACTTT
d_gene: TRBD1
abundance: few
v_gene: TRBV19
j_gene: TRBJ1-6

CDR3aa: CASTHRDVLTF
CDR3nt: TGTGCCAGCACCCACAGAGACGTCCTGACTTTC
d_gene: .
abundance: .
v_gene: TRBV3-1/TRBV3-2
j_gene: TRBJ2-6

CDR3aa: CASSFSRDAYGYTF
CDR3nt: TGTGCCAGCAGCTTCTCCAGGGACGCCTATGGCTACACCTTC
d_gene: .
abundance: .
v_gene: TRBV7-2
j_gene: TRBJ1-2

CDR3aa: CASASGGQETQYF
CDR3nt: TGTGCCAGCGCAAGCGGGGGACAAGAGACCCAGTACTTC
d_gene: TRBD2
abundance: .
v_gene: TRBV7-7
j_gene: TRBJ2-5

CDR3aa: CASSPSHSDTQYF
CDR3nt: TGTGCCAGCAGCCCATCCCACTCAGATACGCAGTATTTT
d_gene: .
abundance: .
v_gene: TRBV7-9
j_gene: TRBJ2-3

CDR3aa: CASSLEGGTLSGNTIYF
CDR3nt: TGCGCCAGCAGCTTGGAGGGGGGAACTCTCTCCGGAAACACCATATATTTT
d_gene: .
abundance: .
v_gene: TRBV5-1
j_gene: TRBJ1-3

CDR3aa: CASSPQKGANQPQHF
CDR3nt: TGTGCCAGCAGTCCCCAAAAGGGGGCCAATCAGCCCCAGCATTTT
d_gene: TRBD1
abundance: .
v_gene: TRBV6-4
j_gene: TRBJ1-5

CDR3aa: CASTKGDVLNTEAFF
CDR3nt: TGTGCCAGCACCAAAGGGGACGTTTTGAACACTGAAGCTTTCTTT
d_gene: .
abundance: .
v_gene: TRBV3-1/TRBV3-2
j_gene: TRBJ1-1

CDR3aa: CASSLGGLRYGYTF
CDR3nt: TGTGCCAGCAGCTTGGGGGGACTCCGCTATGGCTACACCTTC
d_gene: .
abundance: .
v_gene: TRBV5-4
j_gene: TRBJ1-2

CDR3aa: CASSLADKNTEAFF
CDR3nt: TGCGCCAGCAGCTTGGCGGACAAGAACACTGAAGCTTTCTTT
d_gene: .
abundance: .
v_gene: TRBV5-1
j_gene: TRBJ1-1

CDR3aa: CASSQGQGFYNSPLHF
CDR3nt: TGTGCCAGCAGTCAGGGACAGGGGTTCTATAATTCACCCCTCCACTTT
d_gene: TRBD1
abundance: .
v_gene: TRBV7-9
j_gene: TRBJ1-6

CDR3aa: CASSLPDSLGAEAFF
CDR3nt: TGCGCCAGCAGCTTACCAGATTCCCTTGGCGCTGAAGCTTTCTTT
d_gene: .
abundance: .
v_gene: TRBV5-1
j_gene: TRBJ1-1

CDR3aa: CASSSQGPGTDTQYF
CDR3nt: TGCGCCAGCAGCTCCCAGGGCCCGGGGACAGATACGCAGTATTTT
d_gene: .
abundance: .
v_gene: TRBV5-1
j_gene: TRBJ2-3

CDR3aa: CASSLASQGSGYTF
CDR3nt: TGTGCCAGCAGCTTAGCGAGCCAGGGAAGTGGCTACACCTTC
d_gene: .
abundance: .
v_gene: TRBV7-2
j_gene: TRBJ1-2

CDR3aa: CASSYRDLRQPQHF
CDR3nt: TGTGCCAGCAGCTATAGGGATCTTCGGCAGCCCCAGCATTTT
d_gene: .
abundance: .
v_gene: TRBV5-6
j_gene: TRBJ1-5

CDR3aa: CASSQVTGMNTEAFF
CDR3nt: TGTGCCAGCAGCCAAGTGACAGGTATGAACACTGAAGCTTTCTTT
d_gene: .
abundance: .
v_gene: TRBV4-2
j_gene: TRBJ1-1

CDR3aa: CASSLGTTTSAYEQYF
CDR3nt: TGCGCCAGCAGCTTGGGGACGACGACCTCCGCCTACGAGCAGTACTTC
d_gene: .
abundance: few
v_gene: TRBV5-1
j_gene: TRBJ2-7

CDR3aa: CATSESGTGDSNEQFF
CDR3nt: TGTGCCACCAGTGAATCCGGGACAGGGGATTCCAATGAGCAGTTCTTC
d_gene: TRBD1
abundance: .
v_gene: TRBV24-1
j_gene: TRBJ2-1

CDR3aa: CATIRGQGDNEQFF
CDR3nt: TGTGCCACCATTCGGGGTCAGGGAGACAATGAGCAGTTCTTC
d_gene: .
abundance: .
v_gene: TRBV24-1
j_gene: TRBJ2-1

CDR3aa: CASKPGQRFQLANYGYTF
CDR3nt: TGTGCCAGCAAGCCGGGACAGAGATTCCAGTTAGCTAACTATGGCTACACCTTC
d_gene: TRBD1
abundance: .
v_gene: TRBV2
j_gene: TRBJ1-2

CDR3aa: CASSEYRGVAGDEQFF
CDR3nt: TGTGCCAGCAGTGAGTACCGGGGGGTAGCGGGCGATGAGCAGTTCTTC
d_gene: TRBD2
abundance: .
v_gene: TRBV6-1
j_gene: TRBJ2-1

CDR3aa: CASSPIGKETQYF
CDR3nt: TGTGCCAGCTCACCAATCGGGAAAGAGACCCAGTACTTC
d_gene: .
abundance: .
v_gene: TRBV18
j_gene: TRBJ2-5

CDR3aa: CASKLAGAYNEQFF
CDR3nt: TGCGCCAGCAAGCTAGCGGGAGCTTACAATGAGCAGTTCTTC
d_gene: TRBD2
abundance: once
v_gene: TRBV5-1
j_gene: TRBJ2-1

CDR3aa: CSVVSADRVYNEQFF
CDR3nt: TGCAGCGTTGTTTCCGCGGACAGGGTGTACAATGAGCAGTTCTTC
d_gene: TRBD1
abundance: once
v_gene: TRBV29-1
j_gene: TRBJ2-1

CDR3aa: CASSFLVGAGANTEAFF
CDR3nt: TGTGCCAGCAGCTTTCTCGTAGGGGCAGGGGCGAACACTGAAGCTTTCTTT
d_gene: .
abundance: .
v_gene: TRBV13
j_gene: TRBJ1-1

CDR3aa: CASSSWEGANTGELFF
CDR3nt: TGTGCCAGCAGTTCCTGGGAAGGGGCGAACACCGGGGAGCTGTTTTTT
d_gene: .
abundance: .
v_gene: TRBV2
j_gene: TRBJ2-2

CDR3aa: CATSEGLAGGRGGELFF
CDR3nt: TGTGCCACCAGTGAGGGACTAGCGGGGGGCCGTGGCGGGGAGCTGTTTTTT
d_gene: TRBD2
abundance: .
v_gene: TRBV24-1
j_gene: TRBJ2-2

CDR3aa: CASSPQGVDYGYTF
CDR3nt: TGTGCCAGCTCACCGCAGGGAGTTGACTATGGCTACACCTTC
d_gene: .
abundance: .
v_gene: TRBV18
j_gene: TRBJ1-2

CDR3aa: CASSPMTGPLNVLTF
CDR3nt: TGTGCCAGCTCACCAATGACAGGACCTCTGAACGTCCTGACTTTC
d_gene: .
abundance: few
v_gene: TRBV18
j_gene: TRBJ2-6

CDR3aa: CASSLQGGQPQHF
CDR3nt: TGTGCCAGCAGCTTGCAGGGTGGTCAGCCCCAGCATTTT
d_gene: .
abundance: .
v_gene: TRBV7-8
j_gene: TRBJ1-5

CDR3aa: CASSWAPGGQNEQYF
CDR3nt: TGCGCCAGCAGCTGGGCACCGGGGGGCCAGAACGAGCAGTACTTC
d_gene: .
abundance: .
v_gene: TRBV5-1
j_gene: TRBJ2-7

CDR3aa: CASSPGVGTSEAFF
CDR3nt: TGTGCCAGCTCACCAGGGGTAGGGACATCTGAAGCTTTCTTT
d_gene: .
abundance: .
v_gene: TRBV18
j_gene: TRBJ1-1

CDR3aa: CATSDIVQGAILSNTGELFF
CDR3nt: TGTGCCACCAGTGATATAGTTCAGGGGGCTATTCTCTCGAACACCGGGGAGCTGTTTTTT
d_gene: TRBD1
abundance: .
v_gene: TRBV24-1
j_gene: TRBJ2-2

CDR3aa: CASAETYEQYF
CDR3nt: TGTGCCAGCGCAGAGACCTACGAGCAGTACTTC
d_gene: .
abundance: .
v_gene: TRBV18
j_gene: TRBJ2-7

CDR3aa: CASSRAGERNWGTEAFF
CDR3nt: TGCGCCAGCAGCCGGGCGGGGGAAAGGAATTGGGGCACTGAAGCTTTCTTT
d_gene: .
abundance: .
v_gene: TRBV5-1
j_gene: TRBJ1-1

CDR3aa: CASSLTDTQYF
CDR3nt: TGTGCCAGCAGCTTAACAGATACGCAGTATTTT
d_gene: .
abundance: .
v_gene: TRBV11-2
j_gene: TRBJ2-3